This entry describes one TCR beta chain. Its antigen is not identified. Whole-blood RNA isolation (total RNA) proceeded without T cell sorting. The data derive from a study of monozygotic twins with inflammatory bowel disease. Findings and caveats of the study: For IBD patients, clonotypes shared with others were fewer than for healthy twins, especially with disease activity.

TCRdb re-called the 5' RACE reads; one entry per CDR3 protein, DNA not given. The table lists about 160,000 distinct CDR3 sequences. The length of the CDR3 is 15 residues. Per the germline V gene, CDR1 is LGHNA and CDR2 is YNFKEQ. The TCR originated in a human donor with ulcerative colitis or Crohn's disease, or a healthy co-twin of an affected twin (not recorded which). The sequencing input was blood. This chain links TRBV4-2 with TRBJ2-7. This CDR3 reads CASSQALESSYEQYF.